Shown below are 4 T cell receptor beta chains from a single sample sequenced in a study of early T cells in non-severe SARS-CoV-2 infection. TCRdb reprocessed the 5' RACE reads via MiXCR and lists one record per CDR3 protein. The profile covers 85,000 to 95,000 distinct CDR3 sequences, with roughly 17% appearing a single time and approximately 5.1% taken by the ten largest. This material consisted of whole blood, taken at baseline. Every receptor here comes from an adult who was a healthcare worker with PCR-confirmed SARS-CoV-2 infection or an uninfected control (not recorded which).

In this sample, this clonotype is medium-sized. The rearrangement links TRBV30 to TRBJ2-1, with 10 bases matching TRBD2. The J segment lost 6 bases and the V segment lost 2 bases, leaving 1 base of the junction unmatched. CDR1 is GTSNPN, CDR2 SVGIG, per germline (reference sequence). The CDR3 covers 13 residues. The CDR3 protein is CAWSSSGGNEQFF. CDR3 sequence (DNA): TGTGCCTGGAGTTCTAGCGGGGGCAATGAGCAGTTCTTC. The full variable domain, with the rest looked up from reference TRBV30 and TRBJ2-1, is SQTIHQWPATLVQPVGSPLSLECTVEGTSNPNLYWYRQAAGRGLQLLFYSVGIGQISSEVPQNLSASRPQDRQFILSSKKLLLSDSGFYLCAWSSSGGNEQFFGPGTRLTVL.

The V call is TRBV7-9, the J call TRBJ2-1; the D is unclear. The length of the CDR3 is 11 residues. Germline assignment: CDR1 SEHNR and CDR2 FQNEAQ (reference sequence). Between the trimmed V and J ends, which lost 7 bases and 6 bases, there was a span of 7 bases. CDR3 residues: CASTEANEQFF. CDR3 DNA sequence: TGTGCCAGCACAGAAGCCAATGAGCAGTTCTTC.

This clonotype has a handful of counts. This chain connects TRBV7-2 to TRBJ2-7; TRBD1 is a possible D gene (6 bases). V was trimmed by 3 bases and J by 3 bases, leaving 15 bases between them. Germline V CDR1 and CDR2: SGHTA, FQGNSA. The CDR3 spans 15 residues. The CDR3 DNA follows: TGTGCCAGCAGCTTTCAAACAGGGTACAGCTACGAGCAGTACTTC. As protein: CASSFQTGYSYEQYF.

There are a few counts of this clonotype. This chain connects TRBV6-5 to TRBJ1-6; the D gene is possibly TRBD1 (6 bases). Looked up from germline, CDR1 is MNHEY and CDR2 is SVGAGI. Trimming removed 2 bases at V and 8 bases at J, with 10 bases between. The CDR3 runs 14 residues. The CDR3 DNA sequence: TGTGCCAGCAGTTACGAGGGGGGGGATTCACCCCTCCACTTT. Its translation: CASSYEGGDSPLHF.